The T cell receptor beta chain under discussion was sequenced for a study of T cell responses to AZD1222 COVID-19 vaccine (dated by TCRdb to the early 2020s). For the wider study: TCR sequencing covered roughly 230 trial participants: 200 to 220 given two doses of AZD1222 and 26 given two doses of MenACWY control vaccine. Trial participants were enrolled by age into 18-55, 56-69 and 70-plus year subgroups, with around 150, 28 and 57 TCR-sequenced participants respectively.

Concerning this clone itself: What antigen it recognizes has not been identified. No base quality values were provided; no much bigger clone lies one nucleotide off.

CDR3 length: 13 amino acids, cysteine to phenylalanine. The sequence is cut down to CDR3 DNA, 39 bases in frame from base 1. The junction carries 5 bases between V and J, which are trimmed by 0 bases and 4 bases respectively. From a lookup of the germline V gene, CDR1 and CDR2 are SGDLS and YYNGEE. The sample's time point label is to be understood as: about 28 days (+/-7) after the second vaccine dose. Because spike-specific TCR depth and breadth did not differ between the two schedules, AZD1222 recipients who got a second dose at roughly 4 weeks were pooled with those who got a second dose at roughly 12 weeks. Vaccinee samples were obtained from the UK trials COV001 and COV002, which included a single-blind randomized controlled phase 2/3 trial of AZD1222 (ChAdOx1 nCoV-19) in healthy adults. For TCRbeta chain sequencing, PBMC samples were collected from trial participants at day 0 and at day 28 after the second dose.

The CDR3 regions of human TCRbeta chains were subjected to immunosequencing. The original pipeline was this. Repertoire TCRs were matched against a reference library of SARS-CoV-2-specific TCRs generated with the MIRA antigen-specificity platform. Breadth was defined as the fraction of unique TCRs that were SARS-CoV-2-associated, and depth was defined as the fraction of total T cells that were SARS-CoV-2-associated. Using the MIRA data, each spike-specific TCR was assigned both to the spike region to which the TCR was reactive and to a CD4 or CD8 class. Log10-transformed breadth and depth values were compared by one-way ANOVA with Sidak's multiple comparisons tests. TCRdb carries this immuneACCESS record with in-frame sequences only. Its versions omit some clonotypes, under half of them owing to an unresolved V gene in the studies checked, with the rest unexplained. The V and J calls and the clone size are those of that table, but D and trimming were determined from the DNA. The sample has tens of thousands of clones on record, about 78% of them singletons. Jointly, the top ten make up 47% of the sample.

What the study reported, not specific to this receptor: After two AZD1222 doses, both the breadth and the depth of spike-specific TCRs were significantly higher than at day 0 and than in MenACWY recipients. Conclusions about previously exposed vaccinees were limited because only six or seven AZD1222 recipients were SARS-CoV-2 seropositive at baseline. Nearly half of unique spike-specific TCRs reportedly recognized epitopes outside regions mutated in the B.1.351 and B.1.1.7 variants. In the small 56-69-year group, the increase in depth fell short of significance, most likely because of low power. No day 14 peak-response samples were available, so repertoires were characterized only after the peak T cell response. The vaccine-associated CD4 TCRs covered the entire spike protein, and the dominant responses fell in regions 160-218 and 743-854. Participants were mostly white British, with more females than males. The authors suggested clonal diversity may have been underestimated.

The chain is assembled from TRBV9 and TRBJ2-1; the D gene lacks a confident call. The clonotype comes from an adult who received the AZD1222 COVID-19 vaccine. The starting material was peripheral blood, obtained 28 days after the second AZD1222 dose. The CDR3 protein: CASSVETYNEQFF. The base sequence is TGTGCCAGCAGCGTAGAGACTTACAATGAGCAGTTCTTC.